Detailed here is one TCR beta chain. Antigen unknown. The V end lost 4 bases, the J end lost 4 bases, and 10 bases lay between the germline ends. The CDR3 covers 13 residues. Germline V lookup: CDR1 SGHDN, CDR2 FVKESK. The record originates from a study of T cell responses to AZD1222 COVID-19 vaccine. Notes on the study in general: Reports indicate that nearly half of spike-specific TCRs are directed at unmutated variant regions. Repertoires were obtained only post-peak T cell response.

The protocol was immunoSEQ multiplex PCR, while the TCRdb copy is restricted to in-frame clones and leaves out a portion. The sample comprises roughly 120,000 clones, around 91% of which are singletons, and around 1.6% rests with the top ten. Sequencing used peripheral blood, obtained 28 days after the second AZD1222 dose. The rearrangement links TRBV14 to TRBJ1-2; no reliable D call. This sequence originates from an adult who received the AZD1222 COVID-19 vaccine. The DNA for the CDR3 is TGTGCCAGCAGCCCTGGACTTCTCTATGGCTACACCTTC. Encoded protein: CASSPGLLYGYTF.